The 21 T cell receptor beta chains given below trace back to one sample, sequenced in a study of human T cells and chemical hapten exposure. TCRdb ran MiXCR on the RACE reads and lists one entry per CDR3 protein. Found here are some 300,000 distinct CDR3 sequences, roughly 6% of them singletons; the top ten hold under 9.5%. Time point specified: pre-sensitization, week 0. The treatment is: therapeutic diphenylcyclopropenone sensitization with weekly scalp DPC. This specimen consisted of whole blood, obtained in connection with sensitization to the hapten diphenylcyclopropenone (DPC). Every receptor here comes from a woman younger than 35 with alopecia areata. Some clones in this sample may be carry-over from other donors' samples.

This clonotype was recorded at least ten times. The chain employs TRBV2 and TRBJ2-2; unclear D gene. CDR1 and CDR2 (germline): SNHLY, FYNNEI. The V and J ends lost 6 bases and 7 bases respectively, with 12 bases between them. The CDR3 has 13 residues. CDR3 region: CASRMIWGGELFF. CDR3 bases: TGTGCCAGCAGGATGATATGGGGCGGGGAGCTGTTTTTT.

J is TRBJ2-3 and V is TRBV12-5, with 9 positions matching TRBD2. V lost 5 bases to trimming and J lost 3 bases; unmatched junction nucleotides: 6. From germline, CDR1 is LGHNT and CDR2 FRNRAP. The CDR3 is 15 residues long. For the CDR3, the DNA is TGTGCTAGTGGTCTTGGGACTAGCATTACAGATACGCAGTATTTT. Protein sequence: CASGLGTSITDTQYF.

As concerns this clonotype: A much larger clone differs by one base, so this may be a read error. The chain is built from TRBV6-2 or TRBV6-3 and TRBJ1-2; 7 bases are shared with TRBD1. V dropped 4 bases and J dropped 4; count of bases not matched to a gene: 12. The CDR3 covers 16 residues. CDR1 is MNHEY and CDR2 is SVGEGT in the germline V gene. The CDR3 here is CASSFGQANPGYGYTF. CDR3 coding DNA: TGTGCCAGCAGTTTTGGACAGGCCAACCCGGGCTATGGCTACACCTTC.

V is TRBV5-1 and J is TRBJ2-5; D may be TRBD1 (6 bases). V was clipped by 4 bases and J by 2 bases, with 9 bases between them. The germline gives CDR1 SGHRS, CDR2 YFSETQ. The CDR3 is 13 amino acids. In nucleotides, the CDR3 is TGCGCCAGCAGCGTGACAGGACAAGAGACCCAGTACTTC. It encodes CASSVTGQETQYF.

There are many counts of this clonotype. This chain uses TRBV27 with TRBJ2-5, with D possibly matching TRBD1 (6 bases). Germline V gene sequence: CDR1 MNHEY, CDR2 SMNVEV (reference sequence). This CDR3 comprises 15 residues. Trimming removed 4 bases from V and 2 bases from J, with 14 bases in between. The CDR3 DNA follows: TGTGCCAGCAGTTCCGCGATGACAGGACAAGAGACCCAGTACTTC. This gives the protein CASSSAMTGQETQYF.

This clonotype was seen ten or more times. This chain links TRBV6-4 with TRBJ2-3; D not certain. This CDR3 region has 14 residues. V was pared by 8 bases and J by 0 bases, with 12 bases between. The germline V gene has CDR1 MRHNA and CDR2 SNTAGT. For the CDR3, the DNA is TGTGCCAGCGCCACGGACGGTAGCACAGATACGCAGTATTTT. It is translated as CASATDGSTDTQYF.

As concerns this clonotype: Here the CDR3 omits its conserved ending phenylalanine or tryptophan, so a read error is the likely source. This rearrangement joins TRBV4-3 to TRBJ1-4; D uncertain. V was shortened by 4 bases and J by 8 bases, with 8 bases between the two germline ends. The CDR3 contains 12 residues. Germline loops: CDR1 LGHNA, CDR2 YSLEER. CDR3: CASSLKREKLFS. The CDR3 DNA sequence: TGCGCCAGCAGCCTTAAGAGGGAAAAACTGTTTTCT.

In this sample, this clonotype turned up many times. The rearrangement joins TRBV12-3 or TRBV12-4 to TRBJ2-5; D is uncertain. V lost 6 bases and J lost 2, with 13 bases in between. CDR3 length: 14 residues. This CDR3 reads CASRSTALQETQYF. As DNA, the CDR3 is TGTGCCAGCAGATCGACTGCCCTTCAAGAGACCCAGTACTTC.

The J gene is TRBJ1-2, the V gene TRBV3-1; 12 nucleotides align to TRBD1. J gave up 8 bases and V 1 base, and 5 bases lay outside the gene matches. The CDR3 runs to 15 residues. Germline-derived CDR1 and CDR2 are LGHDT and YNNKEL (reference sequence). The DNA of the CDR3 is TGTGCCAGCAGCCAAGGGGGACAGGGGGCGGACGGCTACACCTTC. Its protein is CASSQGGQGADGYTF.

The J gene is TRBJ1-5, the V gene TRBV3-1; the match to TRBD1 covers 8 bases. The V segment lost 4 bases and the J segment 2 bases; nucleotides outside the gene matches: 7. The CDR3 has 16 amino acids. CDR1 is LGHDT, CDR2 YNNKEL, per germline (reference sequence). CDR3 protein: CASSRAGQGGNQPQHF. CDR3 bases: TGTGCCAGCAGCCGGGCCGGACAGGGTGGCAATCAGCCCCAGCATTTT.

This clonotype was observed at least ten times. V and J are TRBV6-2 or TRBV6-3 and TRBJ2-7; D uncertain. This CDR3 comprises 15 residues. V dropped 2 bases and J dropped 7 bases, with 18 bases sitting between them. Germline V gene lookup returns CDR1 MNHEY and CDR2 SVGEGT. The CDR3 DNA reads TGTGCCAGCAGTTACGTGCTTTCTGATCCGAGGGAGCAGTACTTC. Its protein is CASSYVLSDPREQYF.

This clonotype was detected a few times. The rearrangement uses TRBV4-1 and TRBJ2-1, with TRBD1 identical over 8 bases. Germline-derived CDR1 and CDR2 are MGHRA and YSYEKL. This CDR3 is 17 amino acids long. V lost 2 bases and J lost 2; bases outside the gene matches: 8. The DNA for the CDR3 is TGCGCCAGCAGCCAAAGAATGTCGGGACAGGCCTACAATGAGCAGTTCTTC. It specifies CASSQRMSGQAYNEQFF.

This clonotype occurred many times. This chain joins TRBV10-3 and TRBJ2-7, with unresolved D. CDR3 length: 13 amino acids. V gave up 0 bases and J gave up 6 bases, with 9 bases separating them. CDR1 and CDR2 from the germline V gene are ENHRY and SYGVKD. The CDR3: CAISESLSIEQYF. CDR3 nucleotide sequence: TGTGCCATCAGTGAGTCGCTGTCCATCGAGCAGTACTTC.

The chain employs TRBV11-1 and TRBJ2-3, with 7 positions matching TRBD2. CDR3 length: 15 residues. V dropped 3 bases and J dropped 1; count of bases not matched to a gene: 4. Looked up from germline, CDR1 is SGHAT and CDR2 is FQDESV (reference sequence). The CDR3 coding sequence is TGTGCCAGCAGCTTGACTAGCAGTCGCACAGATACGCAGTATTTT. As protein: CASSLTSSRTDTQYF.

In this sample, this clonotype turned up many times. The chain recombines TRBV7-2 with TRBJ2-3, with 9 bases identical to TRBD1. The V gene's germline CDR1 is SGHTA and CDR2 FQGNSA. This CDR3 is 14 amino acids long. After removal of 3 bases from V and 4 bases from J, the junction contained 2 bases not matched to a gene. The CDR3 DNA sequence: TGTGCCAGCAGCTTCGACAGGGGGGCAGATACGCAGTATTTT. Amino acids: CASSFDRGADTQYF.

Only a few counts were recorded for this clonotype. The gene calls are TRBV11-2 and TRBJ2-3; no clear D. Germline V lookup: CDR1 SGHAT, CDR2 FQNNGV. This CDR3 has 13 amino acids. The germline V and J ends were trimmed by 3 bases and 3 bases, with 7 bases remaining between them. The CDR3 protein is CASSLSRTDTQYF. The CDR3 nucleotides read TGTGCCAGCAGCTTGAGCCGAACAGATACGCAGTATTTT.

This clonotype appeared many times. The chain has TRBV27 and TRBJ2-3, with a weak D call TRBD1 (6 bases). V was trimmed by 5 bases and J by 0 bases, leaving 18 bases between them. The CDR3 sequence is 17 residues long. Germline CDR1 reads MNHEY; CDR2 reads SMNVEV (reference sequence). The CDR3 nucleotides read TGTGCCAGCAGTCTTCTGCAAGGCAGGGGTAGCACAGATACGCAGTATTTT. This translates into CASSLLQGRGSTDTQYF.

The chain links TRBV29-1 to TRBJ2-3; 8 nucleotides align to TRBD1. The CDR3 is 13 amino acids. V shed 7 bases, J shed 3 bases, and the junction held 6 bases outside the gene matches. CDR1 is SQVTM and CDR2 is ANQGSEA in the germline V gene. This chain's CDR3 is CSGAGGSTDTQYF. In DNA, the CDR3 is TGCAGCGGCGCAGGGGGCTCTACAGATACGCAGTATTTT.

This clonotype came up many times. The rearrangement joins TRBV20-1 to TRBJ1-1, with D uncertain. Germline V lookup: CDR1 DFQATT, CDR2 SNEGSKA (reference sequence). The V and J ends lost 5 bases and 1 base respectively, with 11 bases between them. The CDR3 length is 13 residues. The DNA for the CDR3 is TGCAGTGCTTCTCGGACGTGGAACACTGAAGCTTTCTTT. As protein: CSASRTWNTEAFF.

The rearrangement joins TRBV14 to TRBJ2-7; D remains ambiguous. This CDR3 comprises 15 residues. The germline CDR1 and CDR2 sequences are SGHDN and FVKESK. Trimming cost V 4 bases and J 5 bases, with 18 bases left between them. CDR3 sequence: CASSPHPSYIDEQYF. The CDR3 nucleotides read TGTGCCAGCAGCCCACATCCCAGTTATATAGACGAGCAGTACTTC. The variable domain in full, completed from reference TRBV14 and TRBJ2-7, reads EAGVTQFPSHSVIEKGQTVTLRCDPISGHDNLYWYRRVMGKEIKFLLHFVKESKQDESGMPNNRFLAERTGGTYSTLKVQPAELEDSGVYFCASSPHPSYIDEQYFGPGTRLTVT.

This clonotype was observed a handful of times. The V gene is TRBV5-1, the J gene TRBJ1-1; D gene unclear. V gave up 1 base and J gave up 8 bases, with 9 bases separating them. CDR1 SGHRS and CDR2 YFSETQ come from the germline V gene. The CDR3 has 12 amino acids. The CDR3 spells CASSLSQEEAFF. For the CDR3, the DNA is TGCGCCAGCAGCTTGAGCCAGGAAGAAGCTTTCTTT.